This T cell receptor (beta chain) is drawn from a study of T-cell memory formation after mild COVID-19. Broader study findings: Contracting clones, day 15 to 85, had balanced CD4/CD8, and later expanders favored CD4+.

Points on this clonotype: The antigen is unknown.

Constant-segment primers served in 5'RACE that generated TCR alpha and TCR beta cDNA libraries bearing sample barcodes and UMIs. TCRdb processed the 5' RACE reads anew with MiXCR; each CDR3 protein has one entry. The sample lists about 110,000 distinct CDR3 sequences, approximately 14% occurring once. Germline V CDR1 and CDR2: MNHEY, SVGAGI. This CDR3 comprises 12 residues. V was shortened by 7 bases and J by 7 bases, with 13 bases between the two germline ends. The specimen sequenced was PBMCs or a T cell subset sorted from them (not recorded which). The chain joins TRBV6-5 to TRBJ1-2; D gene unclear. The sequence came from a man between 18 and 35 years old who had mild COVID-19 (a few samples of this study predate the infection). Cell type and time point are not known. The CDR3 protein is CASINLEGGYTF. CDR3 coding DNA: TGTGCCAGCATCAACCTGGAGGGTGGCTACACCTTC.